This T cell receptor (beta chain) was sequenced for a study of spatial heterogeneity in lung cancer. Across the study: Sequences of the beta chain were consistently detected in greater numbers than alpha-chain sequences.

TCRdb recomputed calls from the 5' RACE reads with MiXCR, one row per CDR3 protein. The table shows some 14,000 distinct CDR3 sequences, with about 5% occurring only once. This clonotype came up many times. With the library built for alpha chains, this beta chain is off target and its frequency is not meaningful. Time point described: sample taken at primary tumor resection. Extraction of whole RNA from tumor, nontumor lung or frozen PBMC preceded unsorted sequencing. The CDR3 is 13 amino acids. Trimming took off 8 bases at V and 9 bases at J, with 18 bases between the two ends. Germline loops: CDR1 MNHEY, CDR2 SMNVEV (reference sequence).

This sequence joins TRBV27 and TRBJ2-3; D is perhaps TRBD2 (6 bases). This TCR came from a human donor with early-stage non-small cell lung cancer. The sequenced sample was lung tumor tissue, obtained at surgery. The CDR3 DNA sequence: TGTGCCAGCTCATCCGGGAGCTCATCAACGCAGTATTTT. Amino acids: CASSSGSSSTQYF.